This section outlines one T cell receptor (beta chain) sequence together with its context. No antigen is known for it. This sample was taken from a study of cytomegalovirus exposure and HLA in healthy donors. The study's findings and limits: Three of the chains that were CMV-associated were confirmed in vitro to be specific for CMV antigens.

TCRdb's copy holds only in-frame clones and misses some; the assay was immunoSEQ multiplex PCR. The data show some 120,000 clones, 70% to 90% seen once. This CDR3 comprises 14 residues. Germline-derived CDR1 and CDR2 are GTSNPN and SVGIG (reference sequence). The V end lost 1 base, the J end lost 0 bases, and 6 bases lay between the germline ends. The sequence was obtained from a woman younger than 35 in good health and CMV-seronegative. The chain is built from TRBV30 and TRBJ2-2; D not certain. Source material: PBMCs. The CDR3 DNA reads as TGTGCCTGGAGTGCACCAGCGAACACCGGGGAGCTGTTTTTT. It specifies CAWSAPANTGELFF.